What follows is one T cell receptor beta chain and its context. The junction had 18 bases not matched to a gene; V was cut back by 6 bases and J by 10 bases. The germline gives CDR1 LGHDT, CDR2 YNNKEL (reference sequence). This CDR3 region has 16 residues. The sample is drawn from a study of blood T cells in healthy people across ages. PCR was performed a second time for about 7 to 12 cycles using a sample-barcoded 5' primer and a J-beta primer mix. MiXCR was run by TCRdb on the 5' RACE reads, yielding one entry per CDR3 protein. The sample lists under 2 million distinct CDR3 sequences, approximately 32% seen once, with about 10% in the top ten. Healthy Russian Caucasian donors spanned ages 6 to 90 years.

The origin of this receptor is a woman aged 25 to 39 in good health. The sample comprised blood. The rearrangement uses TRBV3-1 and TRBJ2-1, with 7 bases matching TRBD2. CDR3 sequence (DNA): TGTGCCAGCAGGGGGAGCGAAAGCGGGGCCCGCTGGGAGCAGTTCTTC. The encoded protein is CASRGSESGARWEQFF.